Listed below are T cell receptor beta chains from one sample, sequenced in a study of blood T cell repertoires in COVID-19. Only in-frame clones appear in the TCRdb table, and some are missing; sequencing was by immunoSEQ multiplex PCR. The sample has around 370,000 clones, 85% to 90% seen once. The sample comprised PBMCs or T cells enriched from blood (not recorded which). These TCRs come from a woman younger than 30 who had recovered from COVID-19. Each CDR3 is given with its conserved first and last residue. The D gene is left open where the match is weak. Not all rows give a size; the values are once, few, many and, for expanded clones, a class.

TRBD2 TRBJ2-2 TRBV3-1/TRBV3-2 . CASSQEVLAGGPGELFF TGTGCCAGCAGCCAAGAAGTTCTAGCGGGGGGGCCCGGGGAGCTGTTTTTT
. TRBJ1-1 TRBV7-9 . CASSSSGGTEAFF TGTGCCAGCAGTTCAAGTGGCGGGACTGAAGCTTTCTTT
. TRBJ1-2 TRBV11-2 . CASSITLGEVYGYTF TGTGCCAGCAGCATTACCTTGGGGGAGGTCTATGGCTACACCTTC
TRBD1 TRBJ1-4 TRBV4-2 once CASSQSMGQGRAGEKLFF TGTGCCAGCAGCCAATCTATGGGACAGGGACGGGCGGGGGAAAAACTGTTTTTT
. TRBJ1-3 TRBV4-1 . CASSPGSASNRVSGNTIYF TGCGCCAGCAGCCCGGGATCAGCCTCTAACAGGGTATCAGGAAACACCATATATTTT
. TRBJ1-6 TRBV9 . CASSDARVNSPLHF TGTGCCAGCAGCGATGCCAGGGTGAATTCACCCCTCCACTTT
TRBD1 TRBJ2-6 TRBV6-2/TRBV6-3 . CASSPRGRGGSGANVLTF TGTGCCAGCAGTCCCAGGGGGCGCGGTGGATCTGGGGCCAACGTCCTGACTTTC
TRBD2 TRBJ2-2 TRBV10-3 . CAIRGLAGAGELFF TGTGCCATCAGAGGACTAGCGGGGGCCGGGGAGCTGTTTTTT
. TRBJ2-7 TRBV4-3 . CASSPSQGPREQYF TGCGCCAGCAGCCCATCCCAGGGGCCTCGGGAGCAGTACTTC
. TRBJ2-7 TRBV5-1 . CASSLAGGQIYEQYF TGCGCCAGCAGCTTGGCCGGGGGACAGATCTACGAGCAGTACTTC
TRBD2 TRBJ2-1 TRBV7-9 . CASSLKASGGAYNEQFF TGTGCCAGCAGCTTAAAGGCTAGCGGGGGGGCTTACAATGAGCAGTTCTTC
. TRBJ2-3 TRBV2 . CASSEASAALGDTQYF TGTGCCAGCAGTGAAGCCTCAGCGGCGCTCGGTGATACGCAGTATTTT
. TRBJ1-1 TRBV29-1 . CSVRDTGTEAFF TGCAGCGTCCGGGACACGGGCACTGAAGCTTTCTTT
TRBD1 TRBJ1-3 TRBV13 . CASSPDRGNVNTIYF TGTGCCAGCAGCCCCGACAGGGGGAACGTAAACACCATATATTTT
TRBD1 TRBJ1-2 TRBV4-1 once CASSQATGVNGYTF TGCGCCAGCAGCCAGGCGACAGGGGTGAATGGCTACACCTTC
TRBD1 TRBJ1-6 TRBV4-3 . CASSQESGTGSSYNSPLHF TGCGCCAGCAGCCAAGAATCCGGGACAGGGAGCTCCTATAATTCACCCCTCCACTTT